Listed here is a single T cell receptor beta chain. A much more abundant neighbour one base away suggests this may be a read error. Each CDR3 protein is one row after TCRdb ran MiXCR on the RT-PCR reads. This table holds hundreds of thousands of distinct CDR3 sequences, 12% to 15% found once. Trimming removed 2 bases at V and 11 bases at J, with 12 bases between. The CDR3 has 11 residues. Germline CDR1 DFQATT, CDR2 SNEGSKA (reference sequence). The V gene is TRBV20-1, the J gene TRBJ2-5; D uncertain. The receptor comes from a female donor in good health, serving as a healthy control. The sequenced material came from memory CD4+ T cells from blood. For the CDR3, the DNA is TGCAGTGCTAGAAACTACAATGAGCAGTACTTC. Protein sequence: CSARNYNEQYF.